The clone carrying this TCR beta chain has only a few counts. The antigen is undetermined. The record originates from a study of T cell repertoires in cytomegalovirus infection. General study points: Cumulative public TCR beta family frequency identified carriers of CMV plus the relevant HLA. Dominant in the ex vivo response were TCR beta clonotypes restricted by HLA-C and specific for CMV.

V trimming: 6 bases; J trimming: 4 bases; junction bases outside the gene matches: 6. The length of the CDR3 is 15 residues. Looked up from germline, CDR1 is MDHEN and CDR2 is SYDVKM. Using its own MiXCR run on the reads, TCRdb lists one record per CDR3 protein. In the table there are under 850,000 distinct CDR3 sequences, less than 40% of which are singletons. This chain links TRBV28 with TRBJ2-3, with TRBD2 matching 11 bases. Sequenced material: PBMCs. The TCR was taken from a human donor in good health (CMV status not recorded). Some clones in this sample may be carry-over from other donors' samples. In DNA, the CDR3 is TGTGCCAGCAGCTTACTAGCGGGAGAGGCAGATACGCAGTATTTT. Translated: CASSLLAGEADTQYF.